The present T cell receptor (beta chain) was sequenced within a study of CD8+ T cells in alopecia areata. The treatment denotes: oral pan-JAK inhibitor, 5-10 mg twice daily. Investigators isolated RNA and reverse transcribed it into cDNA to act as the sequencing template. Clones were read by immunoSEQ multiplex PCR, and TCRdb kept only the in-frame ones, dropping some. The data hold 75,000 to 100,000 clones, with just over 70% observed a single time. As concerns this clone: The target antigen is unknown.

Overall study results and limits: As there was one nonresponder, how baseline CD8+ expansion relates to response remains uncertain. Sharing of TCRs across patients appeared less clear than in mice, possibly for HLA-related reasons.

The CDR3 runs to 15 residues. Trimming pared 7 bases from V and 0 bases from J, leaving 14 bases between. Germline V gene sequence: CDR1 ENHRY, CDR2 SYGVKD. The chain is built from TRBV10-3 and TRBJ2-3; D might be TRBD1 or TRBD2, each matching 5 bases. Source: CD8+ T cells sorted from blood, taken around week 46, from a patient treated with tofacitinib. The receptor was derived from a human donor with alopecia areata. CDR3 sequence (DNA): TGTGCCATCAAAGGGGCGGGCTCTAGCACAGATACGCAGTATTTT. This codes for CAIKGAGSSTDTQYF.